This T cell receptor beta chain was sequenced for a study of stem cell transplantation in POMP-related autoinflammatory disease (dated by TCRdb to the early 2020s). Looking at the study overall: It was hypothesized that MHC class I-dependent CD8+ T-cell differentiation and positive selection are impaired by defective thymoproteasomes, resulting in skewing of the TRB repertoire. Before transplant, patients showed CD4+ naive T-cell skewing, low CD8+ T-cell proportions, and reduced T-cell cytokine secretion. DNA chimerism analysis after transplant demonstrated 100% donor engraftment of neutrophils and platelets for up to one year. The effect of POMP deficiency on T-cell receptor beta repertoire diversity and CDR3 characteristics was assessed using high-throughput TRB sequencing. What the authors observed across the whole study: In PRAID patients, the trend toward lower diversity and increased clonality reached statistical significance only for regulatory T cells. Across all analyzed T-cell subsets, PRAID patients tended toward lower TRB diversity and higher clonality. A restricted number of unique TRB V-J gene pairings was observed in PRAID patients.

Interpreted using the paper, the time point label stands for: after hematopoietic stem cell transplant. PRAID was characterized by prominent immunodeficiency alongside autoinflammation. Before TRB sequencing, T-cell subsets (conventional T cells, CD8+ T cells, regulatory T cells, T follicular helper cells) were sorted. Receptor amplification or capture employed the immunoSEQ multiplex PCR assay. As for how the authors treated the data: Repertoire diversity was quantified with Shannon entropy, accounting for clonal size distribution. The Gini-Simpson index (Simpson_1-D) was used to measure inequality in clonotype distribution. The source is immuneACCESS, and TCRdb retained only in-frame sequences with V and J called. Part of the clones is not carried over; for the studies checked, unresolved V genes explain less than half of this, and the remainder is unexplained. V, J and clone size reflect that table, while D and trimming were determined from the DNA. The sample records 9,900 or so clones, around 79% of which are singletons. Just over 4.5% of the sample is in the top ten clones.

This clone appeared a few times. No antigen is known for it. Nothing much larger sits one base from this clone, and base qualities are not available. The germline V gene specifies MNHEY as CDR1 and SVGAGI as CDR2. Spanning cysteine to phenylalanine, the CDR3 consists of 14 amino acids. The entry retains the CDR3 DNA only, 42 bases that are in frame from base 1. V is reduced by 2 bases and J by 3 bases, leaving a spacing of 10 bases between them. This sequence originates from a human patient with POMP-related autoinflammation and immune dysregulation (PRAID). It is possible that, after a transplant, some T cells come from the graft donor. The chain is assembled from TRBV6-5 and TRBJ1-1; TRBD1 is a weak D gene call, 5 bases matching. The material sequenced was CD4+ T cells from PBMCs, taken after stem cell transplantation. The sequenced DNA: TGTGCCAGCAGTTACGAGGGACCCCACACTGAAGCTTTCTTT. Translated, this gives CASSYEGPHTEAFF.